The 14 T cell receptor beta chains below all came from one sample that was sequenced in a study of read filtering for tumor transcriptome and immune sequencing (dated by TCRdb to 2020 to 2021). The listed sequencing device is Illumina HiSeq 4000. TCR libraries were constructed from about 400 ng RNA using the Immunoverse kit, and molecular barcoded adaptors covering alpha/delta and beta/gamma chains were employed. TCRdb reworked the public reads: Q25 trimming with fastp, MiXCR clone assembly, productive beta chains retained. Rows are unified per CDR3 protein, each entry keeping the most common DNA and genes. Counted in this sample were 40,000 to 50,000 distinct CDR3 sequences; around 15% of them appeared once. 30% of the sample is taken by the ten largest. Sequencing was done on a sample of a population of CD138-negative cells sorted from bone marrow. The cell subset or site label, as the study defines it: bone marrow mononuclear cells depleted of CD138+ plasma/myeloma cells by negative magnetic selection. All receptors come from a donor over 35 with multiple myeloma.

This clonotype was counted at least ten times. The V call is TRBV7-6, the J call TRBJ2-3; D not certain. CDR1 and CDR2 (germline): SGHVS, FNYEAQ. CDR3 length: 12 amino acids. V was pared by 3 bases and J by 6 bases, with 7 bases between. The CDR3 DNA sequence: TGTGCCAGCAGCTTCGCAGCTGATACGCAGTATTTT. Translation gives CASSFAADTQYF.

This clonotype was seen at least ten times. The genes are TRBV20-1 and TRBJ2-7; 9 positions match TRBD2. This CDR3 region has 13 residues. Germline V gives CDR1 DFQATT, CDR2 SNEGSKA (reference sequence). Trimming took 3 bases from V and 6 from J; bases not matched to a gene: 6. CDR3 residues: CSARSLAGFEQYF. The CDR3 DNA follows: TGCAGTGCTAGGAGCCTAGCGGGATTCGAGCAGTACTTC.

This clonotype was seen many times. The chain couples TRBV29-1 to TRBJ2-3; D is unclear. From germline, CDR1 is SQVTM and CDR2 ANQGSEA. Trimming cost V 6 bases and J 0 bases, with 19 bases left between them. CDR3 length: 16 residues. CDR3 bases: TGCAGCGTAATTTTTTCACCCTCCCTTAGCACAGATACGCAGTATTTT. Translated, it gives CSVIFSPSLSTDTQYF.

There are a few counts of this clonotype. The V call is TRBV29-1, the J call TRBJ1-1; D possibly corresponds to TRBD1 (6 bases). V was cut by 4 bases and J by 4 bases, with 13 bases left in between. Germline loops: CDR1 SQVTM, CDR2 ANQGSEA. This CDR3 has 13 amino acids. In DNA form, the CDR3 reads TGCAGCGTTGCGCGACAGGATGGCACTGAAGCTTTCTTT. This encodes CSVARQDGTEAFF. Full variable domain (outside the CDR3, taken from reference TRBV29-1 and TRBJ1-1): SAVISQKPSRDICQRGTSLTIQCQVDSQVTMMFWYRQQPGQSLTLIATANQGSEATYESGFVIDKFPISRPNLTFSTLTVSNMSPEDSSIYLCSVARQDGTEAFFGQGTRLTVV.

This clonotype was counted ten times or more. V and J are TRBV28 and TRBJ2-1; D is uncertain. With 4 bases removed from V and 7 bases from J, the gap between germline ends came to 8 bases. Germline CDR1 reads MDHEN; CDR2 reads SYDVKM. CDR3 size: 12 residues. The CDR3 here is CASSSPRNEQFF. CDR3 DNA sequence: TGTGCCAGCAGTTCCCCCCGAAATGAGCAGTTCTTC.

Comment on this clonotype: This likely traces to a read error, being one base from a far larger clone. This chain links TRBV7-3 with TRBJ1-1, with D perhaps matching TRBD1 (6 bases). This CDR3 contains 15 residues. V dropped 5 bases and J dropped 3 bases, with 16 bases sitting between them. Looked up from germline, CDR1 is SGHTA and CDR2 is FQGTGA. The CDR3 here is CASSPRTALYTEAFF. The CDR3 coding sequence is TGTGCCAGCAGCCCGCGGACAGCCTTGTACACTGAAGCTTTCTTT.

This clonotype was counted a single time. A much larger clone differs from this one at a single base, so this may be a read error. This CDR3 reads CASSYRSGRYEQYF. The CDR3 region has the DNA TGTGCCAGCAGTTACAGAAGCGGGAGGTACGAGCAGTACTTC. The genes are TRBV28 and TRBJ2-7, with 9 nucleotides matching TRBD2. The trim removed 4 bases at V and 4 bases at J, leaving 5 bases unmatched. The V gene's germline CDR1 is MDHEN and CDR2 SYDVKM. The CDR3 runs 14 residues.

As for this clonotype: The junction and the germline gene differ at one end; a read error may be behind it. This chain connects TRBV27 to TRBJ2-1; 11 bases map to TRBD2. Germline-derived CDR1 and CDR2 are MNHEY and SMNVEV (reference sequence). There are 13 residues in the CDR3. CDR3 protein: CASSVLAGGEQPF. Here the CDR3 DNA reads TGTGCCAGCAGTGTTCTAGCGGGAGGTGAGCAGCCCTTC.

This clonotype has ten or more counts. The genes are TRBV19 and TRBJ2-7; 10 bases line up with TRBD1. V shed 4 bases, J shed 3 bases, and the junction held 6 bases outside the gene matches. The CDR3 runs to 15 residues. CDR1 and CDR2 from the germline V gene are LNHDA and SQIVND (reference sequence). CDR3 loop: CASSTAGTGVYEQYF. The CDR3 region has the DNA TGTGCCAGTAGTACTGCGGGGACAGGGGTCTACGAGCAGTACTTC.

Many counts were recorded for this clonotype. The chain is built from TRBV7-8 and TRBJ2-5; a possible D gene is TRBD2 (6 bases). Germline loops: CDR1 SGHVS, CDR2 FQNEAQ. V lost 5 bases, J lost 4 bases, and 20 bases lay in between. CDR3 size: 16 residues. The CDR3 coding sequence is TGTGCCAGCAGCGCTAACCTAAGGGGAGGAGGAGAGACCCAGTACTTC. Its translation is CASSANLRGGGETQYF.

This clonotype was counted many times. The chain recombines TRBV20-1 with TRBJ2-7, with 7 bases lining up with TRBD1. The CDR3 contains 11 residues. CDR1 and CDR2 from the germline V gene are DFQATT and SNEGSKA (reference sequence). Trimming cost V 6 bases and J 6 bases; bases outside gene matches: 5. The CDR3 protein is CSARRGPEQYF. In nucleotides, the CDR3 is TGCAGTGCGCGAAGGGGGCCCGAGCAGTACTTC.

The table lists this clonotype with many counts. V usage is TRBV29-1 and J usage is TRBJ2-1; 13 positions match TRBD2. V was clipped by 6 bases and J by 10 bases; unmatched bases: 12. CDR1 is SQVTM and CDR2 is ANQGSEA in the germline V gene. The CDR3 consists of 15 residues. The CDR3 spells CSVAWTSGSVEEQFF. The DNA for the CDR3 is TGCAGCGTCGCCTGGACTAGCGGGAGTGTTGAAGAGCAGTTCTTC.

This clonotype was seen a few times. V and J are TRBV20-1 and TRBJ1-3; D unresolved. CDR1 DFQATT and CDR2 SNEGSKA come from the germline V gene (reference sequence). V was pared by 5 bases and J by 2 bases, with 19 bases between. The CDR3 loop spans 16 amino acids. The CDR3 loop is CSAASPRGVAGNTIYF. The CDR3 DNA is TGCAGTGCTGCCTCTCCCCGTGGGGTCGCTGGAAACACCATATATTTT.

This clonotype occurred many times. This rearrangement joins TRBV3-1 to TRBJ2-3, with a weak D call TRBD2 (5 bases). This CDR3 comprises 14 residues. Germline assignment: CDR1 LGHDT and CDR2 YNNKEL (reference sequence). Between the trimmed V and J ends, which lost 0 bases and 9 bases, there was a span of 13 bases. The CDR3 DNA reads TGTGCCAGCAGCCAAGATTCTAGGAGGAGGACGCAGTATTTT. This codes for CASSQDSRRRTQYF.